A selection of T cell receptor beta chains follows, all from one sample in a study of STAT5B mutations in CD4+ large granular lymphocyte leukemia. Sequencing was performed with immunoSEQ multiplex PCR; in TCRdb, only in-frame clones are kept and a portion is missing. This sample carries about 20,000 clones, over 70% of them seen once, and the ten largest clones take 0.35% to 0.5%. Material for sequencing was CD4+ T cells from blood buffy coats. The origin of the receptors is a human donor in good health. The CDR3 runs from the conserved cysteine through the conserved F or W. D genes are given only for firm matches. Clone size appears in some rows only: once, few, many, or a class for an expanded clone.

D: TRBD1
size: .
V: TRBV27
J: TRBJ1-4
DNA: TGTGCCAGCAGGTCCCAGGGGGCTTTAGGGGAAAAACTGTTTTTT
CDR3: CASRSQGALGEKLFF

D: TRBD2
size: .
V: TRBV5-1
J: TRBJ2-1
DNA: TGCGCCAGCAGCTTGGCCAGTAGCGCGGGGGGCTACAATGAGCAGTTCTTC
CDR3: CASSLASSAGGYNEQFF

D: TRBD1
size: .
V: TRBV7-2
J: TRBJ2-6
DNA: TGTGCCAGCAGCCCTGGCCCAGGGGGCGCGACGGGGGCCAACGTCCTGACTTTC
CDR3: CASSPGPGGATGANVLTF

D: TRBD2
size: few
V: TRBV27
J: TRBJ2-7
DNA: TGTGCCAGCTCTATGGTCGACTCCTACGGGAGGGCCGTCTACGAGCAGTACTTC
CDR3: CASSMVDSYGRAVYEQYF

D: .
size: .
V: TRBV28
J: TRBJ1-5
DNA: TGTGCCAGCAAACTCCAGGGCCAGAATCAGCCCCAGCATTTT
CDR3: CASKLQGQNQPQHF

D: .
size: .
V: TRBV25-1
J: TRBJ2-5
DNA: TGTGCCAGCAGTGAACTTACTGTTACGTCCAAGTTGCGAGAGACCCAGTACTTC
CDR3: CASSELTVTSKLRETQYF

D: .
size: .
V: TRBV2
J: TRBJ1-4
DNA: TGTGCCAGCAGTCCCGACAGCCCTAATGAAAAACTGTTTTTT
CDR3: CASSPDSPNEKLFF

D: .
size: .
V: TRBV9
J: TRBJ1-2
DNA: TGTGCCAGCAGCGCCCGGGACCTAGAAATCCACGGCTACACCTTC
CDR3: CASSARDLEIHGYTF

D: .
size: .
V: TRBV28
J: TRBJ2-7
DNA: TGTGCCAGCAGGCCGGGGAGCTCCTACGAGCAGTACTTC
CDR3: CASRPGSSYEQYF

D: TRBD2
size: .
V: TRBV7-9
J: TRBJ2-7
DNA: TGTGCCAGCAGCGTTAGCGGGAGTATCATCCACGAGCAGTACTTC
CDR3: CASSVSGSIIHEQYF

D: .
size: .
V: TRBV2
J: TRBJ2-3
DNA: TGTGCCAGCACTTACACAGATACGCAGTATTTT
CDR3: CASTYTDTQYF

D: TRBD1
size: .
V: TRBV6-5
J: TRBJ1-4
DNA: TGTGCCAGCAGTTACTCCGGGACAGGGGATGAAAAACTGTTTTTT
CDR3: CASSYSGTGDEKLFF

D: .
size: .
V: TRBV4-3
J: TRBJ1-2
DNA: TGCGCCAGCAGCCAAGATGTCGGGGGCGGAAGGGGCTACACCTTC
CDR3: CASSQDVGGGRGYTF

D: .
size: .
V: TRBV5-1
J: TRBJ1-1
DNA: TGCGCCAGCAGGCTAGGGCGGGGCACTGAAGCTTTCTTT
CDR3: CASRLGRGTEAFF

D: .
size: .
V: TRBV27
J: TRBJ2-2
DNA: TGTGCCAGCAGTTTTTGGACGAACACCGGGGAGCTGTTTTTT
CDR3: CASSFWTNTGELFF

D: .
size: once
V: TRBV5-1
J: TRBJ1-2
DNA: TGCGCCAGCAGCTTGGGAACAGGGAACTATGGCTACACCTTC
CDR3: CASSLGTGNYGYTF

D: TRBD2
size: .
V: TRBV10-3
J: TRBJ2-1
DNA: TGTGCCATCAGACAAGCGGGGGATGGGGATGAGCAGTTCTTC
CDR3: CAIRQAGDGDEQFF

D: TRBD1
size: once
V: TRBV7-3
J: TRBJ2-5
DNA: TGTGCCAGCAGCTCCACCGGGACAGGGGGCGGGGAGACCCAGTACTTC
CDR3: CASSSTGTGGGETQYF

D: .
size: few
V: TRBV6-6
J: TRBJ1-2
DNA: TGTGCCAGCAGCTCGGACAGATACTATGGCTACACCTTC
CDR3: CASSSDRYYGYTF

D: .
size: few
V: TRBV6-1
J: TRBJ2-2
DNA: TGTGCCAGCAGTGGCCGGGGATCCACCGGGGAGCTGTTTTTT
CDR3: CASSGRGSTGELFF

D: TRBD2
size: .
V: TRBV4-3
J: TRBJ2-1
DNA: TGCGCCAGCAGCCCGACGACTAGCGGGGGGTTGAGTGAGCAGTTCTTC
CDR3: CASSPTTSGGLSEQFF

D: .
size: .
V: TRBV5-6
J: TRBJ2-7
DNA: TGTGCCAGCAGCCGACGGTTGGCCACCTACGAGCAGTACTTC
CDR3: CASSRRLATYEQYF

D: .
size: .
V: TRBV28
J: TRBJ2-7
DNA: TGTGCCAGCAGTTTTGGGAGACCCTACGAGCAGTACTTC
CDR3: CASSFGRPYEQYF

D: TRBD2
size: .
V: TRBV4-2
J: TRBJ2-7
DNA: TGTGCCAGCAGCCCGCGACTAGCGCTAGCTTACGAGCAGTACTTC
CDR3: CASSPRLALAYEQYF

D: TRBD1
size: .
V: TRBV19
J: TRBJ1-5
DNA: TGTGCCAGTAGTCCCGGGACAGACAATCAGCCCCAGCATTTT
CDR3: CASSPGTDNQPQHF

D: .
size: .
V: TRBV20-1
J: TRBJ1-2
DNA: TGCAGTGCTAAAGACAGATATGGCTACACCTTC
CDR3: CSAKDRYGYTF

D: .
size: .
V: TRBV23-1
J: TRBJ2-5
DNA: TGCGCCAGCAGTCAATCGTTGGGGGCAGAAGAGACCCAGTACTTC
CDR3: CASSQSLGAEETQYF

D: TRBD1
size: once
V: TRBV28
J: TRBJ1-2
DNA: TGTGCCAGCAGTTTAGGGGGACAGGACTATGGCTACACCTTC
CDR3: CASSLGGQDYGYTF

D: .
size: .
V: TRBV27
J: TRBJ2-3
DNA: TGTGCCAGCAGTTTATTCTCCGGACAGAGCCCAGATACGCAGTATTTT
CDR3: CASSLFSGQSPDTQYF

D: .
size: .
V: TRBV2
J: TRBJ1-1
DNA: TGTGCCAGCAGTGCGGGACGGAGAAACACTGAAGCTTTCTTT
CDR3: CASSAGRRNTEAFF

D: .
size: .
V: TRBV4-2
J: TRBJ1-1
DNA: TGTGCCAGCAGCCAAGGTTTTGATTTGTCTGAAGCTTTCTTT
CDR3: CASSQGFDLSEAFF

D: TRBD2
size: once
V: TRBV7-2
J: TRBJ2-3
DNA: TGTGCCAGCAGCCCTCAGACTAGCTCCTCCTATTTT
CDR3: CASSPQTSSSYF

D: .
size: .
V: TRBV6-6
J: TRBJ1-5
DNA: TGTGCCAGCAGCGGCCCTTCATATAGCAATCAGCCCCAGCATTTT
CDR3: CASSGPSYSNQPQHF

D: TRBD2
size: .
V: TRBV7-9
J: TRBJ2-1
DNA: TGTGCCAGCAGCTTATCTAGCGGGAGGGGCGATGAGCAGTTCTTC
CDR3: CASSLSSGRGDEQFF

D: .
size: .
V: TRBV28
J: TRBJ1-3
DNA: TGTGCCAGCAGACGACAGGCCGGTCAGAGCATATCTGGAAACACCATATATTTT
CDR3: CASRRQAGQSISGNTIYF

D: .
size: .
V: TRBV2
J: TRBJ1-1
DNA: TGTGCCAGCAGTGACAGGGGCTACACTGAAGCTTTCTTT
CDR3: CASSDRGYTEAFF

D: .
size: .
V: TRBV5-1
J: TRBJ2-3
DNA: TGCGCCAGCAGCTTGTTTAGCGAGGCAGATACGCAGTATTTT
CDR3: CASSLFSEADTQYF

D: .
size: once
V: TRBV10-2
J: TRBJ2-2
DNA: TGCGCCAGCAGTGAGTCCTACGGCACCGGGGAGCTGTTTTTT
CDR3: CASSESYGTGELFF

D: TRBD2
size: .
V: TRBV7-8
J: TRBJ2-7
DNA: TGTGCCAGCAGCTTAGAGGGGGTCCAGCGGGAGTCGTTC
CDR3: CASSLEGVQRESF

D: TRBD2
size: .
V: TRBV10-3
J: TRBJ2-1
DNA: TGTGCCATCAGGGCTAGCGGGAGGGCCGTTGGGGGGAATGAGCAGTTCTTC
CDR3: CAIRASGRAVGGNEQFF

D: TRBD1
size: .
V: TRBV6-1
J: TRBJ2-2
DNA: TGTGCCAGCAGTGGACAGGGGGTCACCGGGGAGCTGTTTTTT
CDR3: CASSGQGVTGELFF

D: .
size: .
V: TRBV30
J: TRBJ2-3
DNA: TGTGCCTGGAGCGCCGCCTGGGCGGTTATAGATACGCAGTATTTT
CDR3: CAWSAAWAVIDTQYF